A selection of T cell receptor beta chains follows, all from one sample in a study of T cells in Graves' hyperthyroidism and ophthalmopathy. TCRdb processed the multiplex PCR reads anew with MiXCR; each CDR3 protein has one entry. The sample has roughly 500,000 distinct CDR3 sequences; over 45% are singletons. The sequenced sample consisted of peripheral blood or thyroid tissue (not recorded which). These receptors were obtained from an adult woman with Graves' disease, either hyperthyroidism or ophthalmopathy (not recorded which). The CDR3 runs from the conserved cysteine through the conserved F or W. Each record gives: J gene, D gene, V gene, clone size, CDR3 length, CDR3 protein, CDR3 DNA. D genes are given only for firm matches. Expanded clones are given a class, and other clones once, few, many or no size at all.

J gene: TRBJ2-2; D gene: .; V gene: TRBV24-1; clone size: .; CDR3 length: 16; CDR3 protein: CATSASDLGNTGELFF; CDR3 DNA: TGTGCCACCAGTGCTAGTGATCTAGGAAACACCGGGGAGCTGTTTTTT
J gene: TRBJ1-2; D gene: TRBD1; V gene: TRBV7-2; clone size: .; CDR3 length: 14; CDR3 protein: CASSATTGGWGYTF; CDR3 DNA: TGTGCCAGCAGCGCAACGACAGGGGGCTGGGGCTACACCTTC
J gene: TRBJ1-6; D gene: .; V gene: TRBV18; clone size: .; CDR3 length: 14; CDR3 protein: CASSLTDTNSPLHF; CDR3 DNA: TGTGCCAGCTCTCTGACGGACACAAATTCACCCCTCCACTTT
J gene: TRBJ1-1; D gene: .; V gene: TRBV29-1; clone size: few; CDR3 length: 12; CDR3 protein: CSGTPGWPEAFF; CDR3 DNA: TGCAGCGGCACCCCGGGATGGCCTGAAGCTTTCTTT
J gene: TRBJ2-7; D gene: TRBD2; V gene: TRBV20-1; clone size: .; CDR3 length: 12; CDR3 protein: CSAVAGSHEQYF; CDR3 DNA: TGCAGTGCCGTAGCGGGATCCCACGAGCAGTACTTC
J gene: TRBJ1-2; D gene: .; V gene: TRBV19; clone size: once; CDR3 length: 15; CDR3 protein: CASSRWGATNYGYTF; CDR3 DNA: TGTGCCAGTAGTAGGTGGGGGGCCACTAACTATGGCTACACCTTC
J gene: TRBJ1-6; D gene: TRBD1; V gene: TRBV7-2; clone size: many; CDR3 length: 16; CDR3 protein: CASSRRTGEGNSPLHF; CDR3 DNA: TGTGCCAGCAGCCGCCGGACAGGGGAGGGAAATTCACCCCTCCACTTT
J gene: TRBJ1-3; D gene: .; V gene: TRBV15; clone size: .; CDR3 length: 16; CDR3 protein: CATSKGRQFSGNTIYF; CDR3 DNA: TGTGCCACCAGCAAAGGCCGACAGTTCTCTGGAAACACTATATATTTT
J gene: TRBJ1-2; D gene: TRBD1; V gene: TRBV2; clone size: .; CDR3 length: 13; CDR3 protein: CAIGGGQGSGYTF; CDR3 DNA: TGTGCCATCGGAGGGGGACAGGGGTCTGGCTACACCTTC
J gene: TRBJ1-5; D gene: .; V gene: TRBV28; clone size: .; CDR3 length: 18; CDR3 protein: CASSFPRTLGRSSQPQHF; CDR3 DNA: TGTGCCAGCAGTTTCCCCCGTACGCTGGGACGTTCGAGTCAGCCCCAGCATTTT
J gene: TRBJ1-6; D gene: .; V gene: TRBV7-2; clone size: .; CDR3 length: 15; CDR3 protein: CASSVAGGLASPLHF; CDR3 DNA: TGTGCCAGCAGCGTCGCCGGGGGGTTGGCTTCACCCCTCCACTTT
J gene: TRBJ1-2; D gene: TRBD1; V gene: TRBV6-2/TRBV6-3; clone size: .; CDR3 length: 14; CDR3 protein: CASARLQGSDGHTF; CDR3 DNA: TGTGCCAGCGCTCGCCTACAGGGGTCCGATGGCCACACCTTC
J gene: TRBJ1-1; D gene: .; V gene: TRBV19; clone size: .; CDR3 length: 13; CDR3 protein: CASSPNLDTEAFF; CDR3 DNA: TGTGCCAGTAGTCCCAACCTGGACACTGAAGCTTTCTTT
J gene: TRBJ2-5; D gene: .; V gene: TRBV7-2; clone size: many; CDR3 length: 13; CDR3 protein: CASSVGTLETQYF; CDR3 DNA: TGTGCCAGCAGCGTTGGGACACTAGAGACCCAGTACTTC
J gene: TRBJ2-7; D gene: TRBD2; V gene: TRBV14; clone size: .; CDR3 length: 15; CDR3 protein: CASSFFSGRSYEQYF; CDR3 DNA: TGTGCCAGCAGTTTTTTTAGCGGGCGCAGCTACGAGCAGTACTTC